These T cell receptor beta chains were read from a single sample in a study of OX40 agonist ivuxolimab in advanced cancers. Measured with immunoSEQ multiplex PCR; TCRdb has only the in-frame clones, and not every one. The sample yields about 87,000 clones, approximately 87% seen once. Specimen: CD4+ or CD8+ T cells sorted from blood, collected in a trial of the OX40 agonist ivuxolimab. The receptors derive from an adult with an advanced solid tumor such as melanoma, head and neck, liver or kidney cancer. CDR3s include the opening cysteine and the closing phenylalanine or tryptophan. Where a row states a size, it is once, few, many or the class of an expanded clone; other rows omit it.

J | size | V | CDR3
TRBJ2-7 | - | TRBV30 | CARRDRGYDEQYF
TRBJ2-5 | - | TRBV19 | CASSTGQGQETQYF
TRBJ2-5 | - | TRBV15 | CATSREGGFQETQYF
TRBJ2-1 | - | TRBV6-5 | CASTRLGPRNEQFF
TRBJ2-7 | - | TRBV30 | CAWRGQAGGSYEQYF
TRBJ1-2 | - | TRBV14 | CASSGQGAGGYTF
TRBJ2-1 | - | TRBV5-4 | CASSPTSGRLHGEQFF
TRBJ2-5 | - | TRBV20-1 | CSAGETQYF
TRBJ2-3 | - | TRBV29-1 | CSVERGFTDTQYF
TRBJ2-7 | - | TRBV6-6 | CASSYSSGDTEQYF
TRBJ1-3 | - | TRBV5-1 | CASSFAGGGNTIYF
TRBJ2-7 | - | TRBV7-4 | CASSLTGEAYEQYF
TRBJ2-4 | - | TRBV9 | CASSEGLAGGYFQYF
TRBJ1-2 | - | TRBV5-1 | CASSVETTGYGYTF
TRBJ2-3 | - | TRBV18 | CASSPPSPTDTQYF
TRBJ2-1 | - | TRBV27 | CASIPPTGYGRGDEQFF
TRBJ1-5 | few | TRBV4-2 | CASSQGGESNQPQHF
TRBJ1-1 | once | TRBV5-1 | CASSLTGANTEAFF
TRBJ2-2 | - | TRBV9 | CASSSRTGRTGELFF
TRBJ2-1 | - | TRBV4-3 | CASSQEPLADGREQFF
TRBJ1-1 | once | TRBV19 | CASGRQNTEAFF
TRBJ1-1 | - | TRBV14 | CASSEFLSHRADTEAFF
TRBJ2-3 | - | TRBV5-6 | CASSLRIAGGFGDTQYF
TRBJ1-1 | once | TRBV11-2 | CASSLRARGRGTEAFF
TRBJ2-7 | - | TRBV11-2 | CASSLAVTRDEQYF
TRBJ2-5 | - | TRBV4-1 | CASSQGTSLGPETQYF
TRBJ1-2 | - | TRBV19 | CASSIDLNGYTF
TRBJ2-1 | - | TRBV7-9 | CASSLGRGEQFF